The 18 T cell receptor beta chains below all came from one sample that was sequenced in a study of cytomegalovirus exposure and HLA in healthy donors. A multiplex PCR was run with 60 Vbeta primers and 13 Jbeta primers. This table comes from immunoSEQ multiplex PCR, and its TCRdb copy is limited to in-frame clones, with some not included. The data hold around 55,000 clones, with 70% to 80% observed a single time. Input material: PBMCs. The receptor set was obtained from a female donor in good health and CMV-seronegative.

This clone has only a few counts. CDR3 DNA: TGCGCCAGCAGCTTGGGACCTAGCGGGGGGGCCAATGAGCAGTTCTTC. Amino acids: CASSLGPSGGANEQFF. The chain links TRBV5-1 to TRBJ2-1, with TRBD2 matching over 12 bases. Germline CDR1 is SGHRS and CDR2 is YFSETQ. The CDR3 runs to 16 residues. V was clipped by 0 bases and J by 6 bases; unmatched bases: 4.

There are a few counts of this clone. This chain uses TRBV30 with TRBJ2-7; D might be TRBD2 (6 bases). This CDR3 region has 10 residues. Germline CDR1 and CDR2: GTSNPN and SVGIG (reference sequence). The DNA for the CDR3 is TGTGCCTGGAGTCGGAATAGCGGTCCCGTC. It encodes CAWSRNSGPV.

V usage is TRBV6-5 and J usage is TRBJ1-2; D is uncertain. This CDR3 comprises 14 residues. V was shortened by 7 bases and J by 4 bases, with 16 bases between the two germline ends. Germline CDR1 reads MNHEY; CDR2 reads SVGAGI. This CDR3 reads CASTAGNSLYGYTF. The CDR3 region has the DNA TGTGCCAGCACGGCCGGGAACAGTCTCTATGGCTACACCTTC.

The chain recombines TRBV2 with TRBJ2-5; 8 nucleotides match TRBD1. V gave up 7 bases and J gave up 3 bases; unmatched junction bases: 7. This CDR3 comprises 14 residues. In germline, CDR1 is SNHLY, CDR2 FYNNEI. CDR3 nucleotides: TGTGCCAGCACCACGGACAGGGTGAAAGAGACCCAGTACTTC. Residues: CASTTDRVKETQYF.

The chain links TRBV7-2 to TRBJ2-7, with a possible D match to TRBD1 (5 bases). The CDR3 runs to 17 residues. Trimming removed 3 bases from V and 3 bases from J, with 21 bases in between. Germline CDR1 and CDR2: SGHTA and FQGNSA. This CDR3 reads CASSFVPRGNRNYEQYF. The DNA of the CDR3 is TGTGCCAGCAGCTTCGTCCCAAGGGGAAACAGAAACTACGAGCAGTACTTC.

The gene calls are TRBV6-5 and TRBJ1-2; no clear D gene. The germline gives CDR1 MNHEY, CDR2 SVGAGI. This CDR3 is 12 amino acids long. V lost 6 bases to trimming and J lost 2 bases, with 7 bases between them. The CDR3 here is CASRTLNYGYTF. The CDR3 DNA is TGTGCCAGCAGGACACTGAACTATGGCTACACCTTC.

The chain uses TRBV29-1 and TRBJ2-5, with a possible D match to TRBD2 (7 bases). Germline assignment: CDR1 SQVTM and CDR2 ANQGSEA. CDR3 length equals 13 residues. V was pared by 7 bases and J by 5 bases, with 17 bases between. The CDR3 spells CSAGGGLGETQYF. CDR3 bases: TGCAGCGCGGGGGGCGGCCTAGGGGAGACCCAGTACTTC.

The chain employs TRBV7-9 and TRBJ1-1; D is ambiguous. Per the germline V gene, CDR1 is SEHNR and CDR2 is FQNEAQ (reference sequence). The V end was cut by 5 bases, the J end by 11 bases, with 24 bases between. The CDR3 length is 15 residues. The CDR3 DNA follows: TGTGCCAGCAGCCCTCTTCCAATCGATTCAAGAGGGGCTTTCTTT. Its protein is CASSPLPIDSRGAFF.

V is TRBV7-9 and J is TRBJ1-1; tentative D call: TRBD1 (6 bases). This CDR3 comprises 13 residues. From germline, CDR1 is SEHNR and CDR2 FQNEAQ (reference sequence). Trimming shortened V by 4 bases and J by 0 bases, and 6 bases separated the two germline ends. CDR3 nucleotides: TGTGCCAGCAGCTCAGGGGTGAACACTGAAGCTTTCTTT. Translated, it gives CASSSGVNTEAFF.

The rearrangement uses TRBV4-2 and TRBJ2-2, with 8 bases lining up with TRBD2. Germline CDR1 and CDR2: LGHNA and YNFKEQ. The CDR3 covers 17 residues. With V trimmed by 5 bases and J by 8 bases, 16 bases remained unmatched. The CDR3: CASSSHLQRGFSGELFF. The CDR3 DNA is TGTGCCAGCAGCTCGCACTTACAGCGGGGGTTCTCTGGGGAGCTGTTTTTT.

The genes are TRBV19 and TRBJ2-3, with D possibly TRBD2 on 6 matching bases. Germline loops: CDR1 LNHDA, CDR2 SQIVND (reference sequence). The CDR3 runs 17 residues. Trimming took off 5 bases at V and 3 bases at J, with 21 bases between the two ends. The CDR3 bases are TGTGCCAGTAGTTGGGTTTGGGCGGGGAGAAGAACAGATACGCAGTATTTT. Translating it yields CASSWVWAGRRTDTQYF. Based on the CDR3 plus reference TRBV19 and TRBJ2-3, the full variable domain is DGGITQSPKYLFRKEGQNVTLSCEQNLNHDAMYWYRQDPGQGLRLIYYSQIVNDFQKGDIAEGYSVSREKKESFPLTVTSAQKNPTAFYLCASSWVWAGRRTDTQYFGPGTRLTVL.

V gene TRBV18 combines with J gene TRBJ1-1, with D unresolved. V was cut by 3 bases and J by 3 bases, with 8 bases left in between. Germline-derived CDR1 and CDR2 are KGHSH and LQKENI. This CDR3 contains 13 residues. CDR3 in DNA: TGTGCCAGCTCACCCAGACTGGACACTGAAGCTTTCTTT. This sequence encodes CASSPRLDTEAFF.

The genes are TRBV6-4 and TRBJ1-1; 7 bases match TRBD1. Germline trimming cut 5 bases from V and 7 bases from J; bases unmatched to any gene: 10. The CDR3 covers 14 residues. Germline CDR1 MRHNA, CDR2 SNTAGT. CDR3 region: CASSQTAWDSEAFF. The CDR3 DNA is TGTGCCAGCAGTCAAACAGCCTGGGACAGTGAAGCTTTCTTT.

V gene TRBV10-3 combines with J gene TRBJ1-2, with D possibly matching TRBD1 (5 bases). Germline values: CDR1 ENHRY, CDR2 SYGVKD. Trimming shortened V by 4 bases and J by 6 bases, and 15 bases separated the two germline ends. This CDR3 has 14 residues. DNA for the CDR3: TGTGCCATCAGTGCCGTGGAGGGGTCCGATGGCTACACCTTC. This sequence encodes CAISAVEGSDGYTF.

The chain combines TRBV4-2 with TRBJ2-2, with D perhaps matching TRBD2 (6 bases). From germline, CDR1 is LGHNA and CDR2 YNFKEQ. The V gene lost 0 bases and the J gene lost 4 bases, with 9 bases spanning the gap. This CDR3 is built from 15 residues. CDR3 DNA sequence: TGTGCCAGCAGCCAAGAGGGGGGAGGCACCGGGGAGCTGTTTTTT. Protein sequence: CASSQEGGGTGELFF.

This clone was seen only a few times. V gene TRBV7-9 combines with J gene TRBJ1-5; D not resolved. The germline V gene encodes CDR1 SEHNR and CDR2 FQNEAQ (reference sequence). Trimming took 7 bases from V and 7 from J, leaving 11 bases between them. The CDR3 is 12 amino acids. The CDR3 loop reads CASTNSNQPQHF. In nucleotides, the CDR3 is TGTGCCAGCACGAACTCAAACCAGCCCCAGCATTTT.

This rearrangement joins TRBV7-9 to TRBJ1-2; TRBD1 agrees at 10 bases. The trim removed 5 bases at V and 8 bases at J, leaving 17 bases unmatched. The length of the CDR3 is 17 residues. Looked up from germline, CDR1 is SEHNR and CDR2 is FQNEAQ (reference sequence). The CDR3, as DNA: TGTGCCAGCAGCCCGGGGACAGGGGTTTCCAGGGGAGAGGGCTACACCTTC. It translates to CASSPGTGVSRGEGYTF.

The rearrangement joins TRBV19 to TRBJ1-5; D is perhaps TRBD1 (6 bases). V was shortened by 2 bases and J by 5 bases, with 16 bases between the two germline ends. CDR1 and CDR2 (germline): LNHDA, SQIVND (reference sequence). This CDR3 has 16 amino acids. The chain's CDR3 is CASSIPRTAADQPQHF. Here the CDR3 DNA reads TGTGCCAGTAGTATACCCCGGACAGCCGCGGATCAGCCCCAGCATTTT. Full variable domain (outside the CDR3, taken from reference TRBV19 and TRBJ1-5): DGGITQSPKYLFRKEGQNVTLSCEQNLNHDAMYWYRQDPGQGLRLIYYSQIVNDFQKGDIAEGYSVSREKKESFPLTVTSAQKNPTAFYLCASSIPRTAADQPQHFGDGTRLSIL.